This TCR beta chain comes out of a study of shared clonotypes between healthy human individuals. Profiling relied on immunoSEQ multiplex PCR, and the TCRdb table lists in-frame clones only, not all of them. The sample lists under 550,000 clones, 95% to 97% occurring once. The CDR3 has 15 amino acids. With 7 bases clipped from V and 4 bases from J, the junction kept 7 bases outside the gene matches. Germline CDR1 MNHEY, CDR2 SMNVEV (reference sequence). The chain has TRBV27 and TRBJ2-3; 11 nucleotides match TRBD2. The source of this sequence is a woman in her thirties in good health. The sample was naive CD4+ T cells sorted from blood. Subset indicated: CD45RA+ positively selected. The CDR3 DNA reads TGTGCCAGCAACTTCTTAGCGGGAGGGCCAGATACGCAGTATTTT. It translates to CASNFLAGGPDTQYF.